These 16 T cell receptor beta chains originate from one sample sequenced in a study of CD8+CD57+ T cells in acquired aplastic anemia. Selection for sequencing was limited to patients who had shown CD8+CD57+ cell expansion by flow cytometry. Investigators profiled TCR beta VDJ and CDR3 from genomic DNA template. TCRdb analysed the reads with MiXCR anew, one entry per CDR3 protein. The top ten hold 40% to 50% of the sample, which has approximately 250,000 distinct CDR3 sequences, 65% to 90% seen once. Input material: sorted CD4+, CD8+, or CD8+CD57+ T cells (not recorded which) from PBMCs. Receptors were obtained from a human donor with aplastic anemia.

The chain joins TRBV6-4 to TRBJ1-1; 8 bases are shared with TRBD1. The V gene end was trimmed by 6 bases and the J gene end by 1 base; junction bases not matched to a gene: 7. Germline V CDR1 and CDR2: MRHNA, SNTAGT. The CDR3 runs to 15 residues. The CDR3 DNA follows: TGTGCCAGCAGGACACCGGGACAGGCGAACACTGAAGCTTTCTTT. Encoded protein: CASRTPGQANTEAFF.

In nucleotides, the CDR3 is TGTGCCAGCAGCAGGGGGAGGGGTTCCTACGAGCAGTACTTC. Protein sequence: CASSRGRGSYEQYF. The V call is TRBV5-6, the J call TRBJ2-7; possibly TRBD2 for D (7 bases). Germline lookup yields CDR1 SGHDT and CDR2 YYEEEE. V was shortened by 4 bases and J by 1 base, with 12 bases between the two germline ends. This CDR3 contains 14 residues.

On this clonotype itself: The germline gene is not matched at one end of the junction; a read error may be the cause. This chain uses TRBV2 with TRBJ2-1; maybe TRBD1 (6 bases). CDR3 size: 12 residues. CDR1 SNHLY and CDR2 FYNNEI come from the germline V gene. The DNA of the CDR3 is TGTGCCAGCAGCTCACAGGGTAGTCATGAGTACTTC. This codes for CASSSQGSHEYF. The whole variable domain, filled in from reference TRBV2 and TRBJ2-1, reads EPEVTQTPSHQVTQMGQEVILRCVPISNHLYFYWYRQILGQKVEFLVSFYNNEISEKSEIFDDQFSVERPDGSNFTLKIRSTKLEDSAMYFCASSSQGSHEYFGPGTRLTVL.

The chain uses TRBV9 and TRBJ2-5; D unclear. The germline V and J ends were trimmed by 3 bases and 5 bases, with 23 bases remaining between them. CDR1 is SGDLS and CDR2 is YYNGEE in the germline V gene. This CDR3 has 17 amino acids. CDR3 sequence reads: CASSERSDTEYFETQYF. The CDR3 DNA reads TGTGCCAGCAGCGAACGGTCAGATACGGAGTATTTTGAGACCCAGTACTTC.

As to this clonotype: One end of the junction is discordant with germline, which a read error may explain. This rearrangement joins TRBV2 to TRBJ2-1; D possibly corresponds to TRBD2 (6 bases). The CDR3 contains 15 residues. Germline CDR1 and CDR2: SNHLY and FYNNEI. The DNA of the CDR3 is TGTGCCAGTAGTATCACTGGCGGGACTTACAATGAACAGTTCTTT. Amino acids: CASSITGGTYNEQFF.

The chain recombines TRBV11-3 with TRBJ1-5; D is unresolved. Germline V gives CDR1 SGHNT, CDR2 YENEEA. Trimming removed 1 base from V and 3 bases from J, with 7 bases in between. The CDR3 is made up of 14 amino acids. DNA for the CDR3: TGTGCCAGCAGCTTAGTGGTGAACAATCAGCCCCAGCATTTT. Residues: CASSLVVNNQPQHF.

This clonotype was observed a single time. V usage is TRBV7-9 and J usage is TRBJ1-1; D is perhaps TRBD1 (6 bases). Between the trimmed V and J ends, which lost 5 bases and 14 bases, there was a span of 27 bases. Per the germline V gene, CDR1 is SEHNR and CDR2 is FQNEAQ (reference sequence). There are 15 residues in the CDR3. The CDR3 region has the DNA TGTGCCAGCAGCGCCAGGACAGCGGCGATGACAATCGGCTTCTTT. Translated: CASSARTAAMTIGFF.

This clonotype was detected a few times. J is TRBJ1-2 and V is TRBV2; no definite D call. The CDR3 has 15 amino acids. V gave up 3 bases and J gave up 1 base, with 12 bases separating them. The V gene's germline CDR1 is SNHLY and CDR2 FYNNEI. The CDR3: CASSEKTGSNYGYTF. The CDR3 DNA reads as TGTGCCAGCAGTGAGAAAACGGGTAGTAACTATGGCTACACCTTC.

The J gene is TRBJ1-2, the V gene TRBV2, with D possibly TRBD1 on 5 matching bases. This CDR3 is 13 amino acids long. The V and J ends lost 6 bases and 14 bases respectively, with 22 bases between them. CDR1 SNHLY and CDR2 FYNNEI come from the germline V gene. The CDR3 coding sequence is TGTGCCAGCAGCGACGGGGGTGCAGATACCCAGACCTTC. It translates to CASSDGGADTQTF.

V gene TRBV5-6 combines with J gene TRBJ2-5, with TRBD2 identical over 7 bases. The germline gives CDR1 SGHDT, CDR2 YYEEEE. The CDR3 is made up of 17 amino acids. With V trimmed by 0 bases and J by 2 bases, 10 bases remained unmatched. In DNA, the CDR3 is TGTGCCAGCAGCTTGGAGAGGGAGGGAGGGGAACAAGAGACCCAGTACTTC. As protein: CASSLEREGGEQETQYF.

This clonotype appeared once. At one end, the junction sequence differs from germline, possibly due to a read error. This sequence joins TRBV7-9 and TRBJ2-5, with 10 bases matching TRBD1. The CDR3 runs 14 residues. Germline-derived CDR1 and CDR2 are SEHNR and FQNEAQ (reference sequence). Here the CDR3 reads CATSTGTGDRTDTF. CDR3 bases: TGTGCCACCAGCACCGGGACAGGGGATCGCACAGATACGTTC.

CDR3 coding DNA: TGTGCCAGCAGCGTATACCAGAACTCCTACGATGAGTTCTTT. Protein sequence: CASSVYQNSYDEFF. The chain has TRBV9 and TRBJ1-1; D gene uncertain. Germline CDR1 and CDR2: SGDLS and YYNGEE. Trimming pared 1 base from V and 14 bases from J, leaving 21 bases between. The CDR3 contains 14 residues.

This clonotype was recorded a few times. One end of the junction is discordant with germline, which a read error may explain. CDR3 DNA: TGTGCCAGCGGAGGAGCTGGGAACATTGAGTACTTCGACTTC. Translating gives CASGGAGNIEYFDF. The chain recombines TRBV9 with TRBJ2-5; weak D call: TRBD2 (5 bases). Germline loops: CDR1 SGDLS, CDR2 YYNGEE. The CDR3 is 14 residues long.

The rearrangement links TRBV7-2 to TRBJ2-1; D is perhaps TRBD2 (6 bases). The CDR3 contains 17 residues. V lost 3 bases and J 9 bases, leaving 24 bases between the germline ends. Germline V lookup: CDR1 SGHTA, CDR2 FQGNSA. The CDR3 sequence is CASSFNPDGSSLSEQFF. The DNA of the CDR3 is TGTGCCAGCAGCTTTAATCCAGACGGGAGCTCCCTTTCTGAGCAGTTCTTC.

V and J are TRBV19 and TRBJ2-7, with 8 bases fitting TRBD2. Gene TRBJ2-1 matches the end of the DNA better, so the J call may be wrong. Germline values: CDR1 LNHDA, CDR2 SQIVND (reference sequence). The CDR3 is made up of 14 amino acids. CDR3 in DNA: TGTGCCAGTTCTAGCGGGCAAGGCTACAATGAGCAGTTCTTC. It is translated as CASSSGQGYNEQFF.

This clonotype was detected many times. The chain is built from TRBV7-9 and TRBJ2-5; 9 bases fit TRBD1. The trim removed 5 bases at V and 7 bases at J, leaving 11 bases unmatched. Germline loops: CDR1 SEHNR, CDR2 FQNEAQ (reference sequence). The CDR3 is 15 residues long. CDR3 nucleotide sequence: TGTGCCAGCAGCACCCGGGACAGGGTCTTGGGGACCCAGTACTTC. It yields the protein CASSTRDRVLGTQYF.